Below are 30 T cell receptor beta chains sequenced from a single sample in a study of CD8 T cells in Susac syndrome. The RNA, about 0.45 to 1 ug, was put through reverse transcription using random hexamers. TCRdb analysed the immunoSEQ multiplex PCR reads with MiXCR anew, one entry per CDR3 protein. Among tens of thousands of distinct CDR3 sequences listed, 95% were seen once. Sequencing was performed on CD8+ T cells from PBMCs. These receptors originate from a human donor with Susac syndrome.

The rearrangement uses TRBV7-9 and TRBJ2-2; D perhaps matches TRBD2 (5 bases). Germline assignment: CDR1 SEHNR and CDR2 FQNEAQ (reference sequence). V was clipped by 5 bases and J by 6 bases, with 16 bases between them. This CDR3 is built from 15 residues. CDR3 DNA: TGTGCCAGCAGCCTTATCGACTACCAGGCCGGGGAGCTGTTTTTT. Amino acid sequence: CASSLIDYQAGELFF. Complete variable domain (other parts from reference TRBV7-9 and TRBJ2-2): DTGVSQNPRHKITKRGQNVTFRCDPISEHNRLYWYRQTLGQGPEFLTYFQNEAQLEKSRLLSDRFSAERPKGSFSTLEIQRTEQGDSAMYLCASSLIDYQAGELFFGEGSRLTVL.

The J gene is TRBJ2-1, the V gene TRBV9; D is tentatively TRBD1 or TRBD2 (5 bases each). Germline CDR1 SGDLS, CDR2 YYNGEE. V was clipped by 6 bases and J by 0 bases, with 13 bases between them. The CDR3 sequence is 15 residues long. CDR3 sequence reads: CASTEGWSSYNEQFF. Written as DNA, the CDR3 is TGTGCCAGCACCGAGGGGTGGAGCTCCTACAATGAGCAGTTCTTC.

V usage is TRBV7-9 and J usage is TRBJ1-4; D gene uncertain. Trimming removed 5 bases from V and 0 bases from J, with 13 bases in between. Germline loops: CDR1 SEHNR, CDR2 FQNEAQ (reference sequence). The CDR3 is made up of 16 amino acids. Here the CDR3 reads CASSPRAIATNEKLFF. In DNA form, the CDR3 reads TGTGCCAGCAGCCCAAGGGCCATTGCAACTAATGAAAAACTGTTTTTT. The complete variable domain, with remaining parts taken from reference TRBV7-9 and TRBJ1-4, reads DTGVSQNPRHKITKRGQNVTFRCDPISEHNRLYWYRQTLGQGPEFLTYFQNEAQLEKSRLLSDRFSAERPKGSFSTLEIQRTEQGDSAMYLCASSPRAIATNEKLFFGSGTQLSVL.

V gene TRBV6-6 combines with J gene TRBJ2-1, with 15 bases aligning to TRBD2. Losses at the gene ends were 6 bases for V and 6 bases for J; bases not matched to a gene: 0. The CDR3 runs to 14 residues. Germline CDR1 and CDR2: MNHNY and SVGAGI (reference sequence). CDR3 DNA: TGTGCCAGCAGGGGACTAGCGGGAGGCAATGAGCAGTTCTTC. Its translation is CASRGLAGGNEQFF.

The chain uses TRBV19 and TRBJ2-5; possible D gene TRBD1, 6 bases. The CDR3 totals 13 residues. Germline CDR1 reads LNHDA; CDR2 reads SQIVND (reference sequence). Trimming shortened V by 6 bases and J by 7 bases, and 15 bases separated the two germline ends. The CDR3 spells CASRGDNLGTQYF. CDR3 in DNA: TGTGCCAGTAGAGGGGACAACCTAGGGACCCAGTACTTC.

This clonotype is a singleton in its sample. This chain connects TRBV27 to TRBJ2-3, with D perhaps given as TRBD1 or TRBD2 (5 bases each). V dropped 3 bases and J dropped 3 bases, with 13 bases sitting between them. This CDR3 spans 15 amino acids. In germline, CDR1 is MNHEY, CDR2 SMNVEV (reference sequence). CDR3 DNA: TGTGCCAGCAGTTTCCGGGGCCCGGGTACAGATACGCAGTATTTT. It is translated as CASSFRGPGTDTQYF.

V gene TRBV29-1 combines with J gene TRBJ2-2; D call uncertain. Germline V gene data show CDR1 as SQVTM and CDR2 as ANQGSEA. The CDR3 length is 13 residues. V gave up 0 bases and J gave up 4 bases, with 6 bases separating them. The chain's CDR3 is CSVEDTFTGELFF. CDR3 coding DNA: TGCAGCGTTGAAGACACTTTCACCGGGGAGCTGTTTTTT.

The rearrangement uses TRBV15 and TRBJ2-2; D not certain. Germline V gene data show CDR1 as LNHNV and CDR2 as YYDKDF (reference sequence). The length of the CDR3 is 11 residues. V lost 8 bases, J lost 7 bases, and 8 bases lay in between. CDR3 loop: CATASDGELFF. The CDR3 DNA sequence: TGTGCCACCGCAAGTGACGGGGAGCTGTTTTTT.

This clonotype was observed a handful of times. The V gene is TRBV6-1, the J gene TRBJ2-5, with 12 bases aligning to TRBD2. The CDR3 extends over 15 amino acids. Trimming took 5 bases from V and 4 from J; bases not matched to a gene: 5. Germline-derived CDR1 and CDR2 are MNHNS and SASEGT. CDR3 sequence: CASSQPTSGRETQYF. The CDR3 DNA reads as TGTGCCAGCAGTCAACCGACTAGCGGGAGAGAGACCCAGTACTTC.

The genes are TRBV5-4 and TRBJ2-7; weak D call: TRBD2 (6 bases). In germline, CDR1 is SGHNT, CDR2 YYREEE (reference sequence). Deletions cut 4 bases from V and 2 bases from J, with 16 bases between. The CDR3 has 15 residues. CDR3 sequence: CASSAGPTDPYEQYF. The CDR3 DNA reads TGTGCCAGCAGCGCGGGACCGACGGATCCCTACGAGCAGTACTTC.

The rearrangement links TRBV19 to TRBJ1-1; D ambiguous. Germline V lookup: CDR1 LNHDA, CDR2 SQIVND (reference sequence). This CDR3 comprises 13 residues. Trimming took 1 base from V and 1 from J, leaving 4 bases between them. This chain's CDR3 is CASSIVTNTEAFF. In DNA form, the CDR3 reads TGTGCCAGTAGTATAGTCACGAACACTGAAGCTTTCTTT. Filled out from reference TRBV19 and TRBJ1-1, the complete variable domain reads DGGITQSPKYLFRKEGQNVTLSCEQNLNHDAMYWYRQDPGQGLRLIYYSQIVNDFQKGDIAEGYSVSREKKESFPLTVTSAQKNPTAFYLCASSIVTNTEAFFGQGTRLTVV.

This sequence joins TRBV9 and TRBJ2-6, with 9 bases aligning to TRBD1. The CDR3 is 18 amino acids. Trimming cost V 3 bases and J 2 bases; bases outside gene matches: 9. Germline loops: CDR1 SGDLS, CDR2 YYNGEE. Written as DNA, the CDR3 is TGTGCCAGCAGCGGACCGACAGGGGGAGGCGCTGGGGCCAACGTCCTGACTTTC. Translated: CASSGPTGGGAGANVLTF.

This chain links TRBV6-5 with TRBJ1-2, with no clear D. CDR1 and CDR2 from the germline V gene are MNHEY and SVGAGI. The V gene lost 6 bases and the J gene lost 0 bases, with 8 bases spanning the gap. The CDR3 spans 13 residues. Written as DNA, the CDR3 is TGTGCCAGCAGCCAACTGCCTAACTATGGCTACACCTTC. It codes for CASSQLPNYGYTF.

This rearrangement joins TRBV12-3 or TRBV12-4 to TRBJ1-1; a weak D match, TRBD1 (5 bases). The length of the CDR3 is 13 residues. V was clipped by 3 bases and J by 4 bases, with 9 bases between them. The CDR3 loop is CASSFGASTEAFF. CDR3 in DNA: TGTGCCAGCAGTTTCGGGGCGAGCACTGAAGCTTTCTTT.

The J gene is TRBJ2-1, the V gene TRBV30, with D unresolved. Germline assignment: CDR1 GTSNPN and CDR2 SVGIG (reference sequence). The CDR3 is 14 residues long. V was shortened by 1 base and J by 7 bases, with 14 bases between the two germline ends. The CDR3 loop is CAWSDGLAGNEQFF. In DNA form, the CDR3 reads TGTGCCTGGAGTGACGGGTTAGCCGGGAATGAGCAGTTCTTC.

This clonotype was seen just once. V gene TRBV15 combines with J gene TRBJ2-1, with 10 bases lining up with TRBD2. The CDR3 covers 16 residues. Germline CDR1 is LNHNV and CDR2 is YYDKDF (reference sequence). Trimming took 3 bases from V and 4 from J; bases not matched to a gene: 6. The CDR3: CATSSRLAGVYNEQFF. CDR3 in DNA: TGTGCCACCAGCAGCCGTCTAGCGGGAGTTTACAATGAGCAGTTCTTC.

This chain uses TRBV4-1 with TRBJ1-1, with 8 bases aligning to TRBD1. The germline gives CDR1 MGHRA, CDR2 YSYEKL. This CDR3 region has 15 residues. Losses at the gene ends were 4 bases for V and 5 bases for J; bases not matched to a gene: 9. The CDR3 nucleotides are TGCGCCAGCAGCCCCAGCCAGGGGGCACGAACTGAAGCTTTCTTT. This sequence encodes CASSPSQGARTEAFF.

This clonotype came up once. The germline gene is not matched at one end of the junction; a read error may be the cause. This sequence joins TRBV27 and TRBJ2-7; no definite D call. The CDR3 sequence is 12 residues long. Per the germline V gene, CDR1 is MNHEY and CDR2 is SMNVEV (reference sequence). Written as DNA, the CDR3 is TGTGCCAGCAGTGTATCCTACGGGGAGCAGTACTTC. Translated, it gives CASSVSYGEQYF.

The chain combines TRBV5-6 with TRBJ2-3, with a tentative D call TRBD1 (6 bases). V dropped 0 bases and J dropped 0 bases, with 8 bases sitting between them. CDR1 is SGHDT and CDR2 is YYEEEE in the germline V gene. CDR3 size: 15 residues. CDR3 DNA sequence: TGTGCCAGCAGCTTGGCAGGACAGAGCACAGATACGCAGTATTTT. Its protein product is CASSLAGQSTDTQYF.

The rearrangement uses TRBV24-1 and TRBJ2-3; no definite D call. This CDR3 comprises 13 residues. In germline, CDR1 is KGHDR, CDR2 SFDVKD. The V end was cut by 4 bases, the J end by 2 bases, with 6 bases between. This CDR3 reads CATSDEFTDTQYF. The CDR3 DNA sequence: TGTGCCACCAGTGACGAATTCACAGATACGCAGTATTTT.

The rearrangement uses TRBV27 and TRBJ2-1; 13 bases map to TRBD2. The CDR3 extends over 15 amino acids. The V and J ends lost 2 bases and 7 bases, in that order; junction bases with no gene match: 2. Germline V gene data show CDR1 as MNHEY and CDR2 as SMNVEV (reference sequence). CDR3 bases: TGTGCCAGCAGTTTAGAACTAGCGGGAGGGAATGAGCAGTTCTTC. It yields the protein CASSLELAGGNEQFF.

The chain recombines TRBV20-1 with TRBJ2-2; TRBD2 aligns across 10 bases. Germline loops: CDR1 DFQATT, CDR2 SNEGSKA (reference sequence). The CDR3 length is 19 residues. J gave up 0 bases and V 6 bases, and 16 bases lay outside the gene matches. CDR3 nucleotides: TGCAGTGCGAGGGTTGTAGCGGGAGGCCCAAACTCGAACACCGGGGAGCTGTTTTTT. Translation: CSARVVAGGPNSNTGELFF.

The J gene is TRBJ2-2, the V gene TRBV3-1; TRBD2 matches 11 bases. This CDR3 has 16 residues. CDR1 is LGHDT, CDR2 YNNKEL, per germline (reference sequence). V trimming: 4 bases; J trimming: 5 bases; junction bases outside the gene matches: 6. The CDR3 sequence: CASSPASGRMTGELFF. The CDR3, as DNA: TGTGCCAGCAGCCCGGCTAGCGGGAGGATGACCGGGGAGCTGTTTTTT.

The rearrangement links TRBV2 to TRBJ2-7; TRBD2 might be the D (6 bases). Germline CDR1 reads SNHLY; CDR2 reads FYNNEI. V shed 6 bases and J shed 1 base, with 16 bases lying between them. CDR3 length: 15 amino acids. The CDR3 DNA follows: TGTGCCAGCAGGATCCTTAGCGGAGATTCCTACGAGCAGTACTTC. Protein product: CASRILSGDSYEQYF.

The rearrangement links TRBV9 to TRBJ2-2; 9 bases match TRBD2. The trim removed 4 bases at V and 5 bases at J, leaving 12 bases unmatched. The V gene's germline CDR1 is SGDLS and CDR2 YYNGEE. The CDR3 is 17 amino acids. The CDR3 sequence is CASSLNSGSVATGELFF. The CDR3 DNA reads as TGTGCCAGCAGCCTTAATAGCGGGAGCGTTGCTACCGGGGAGCTGTTTTTT.

DNA of the CDR3: TGTGCCAGCAGCCCGGAGGTGAACACTGAAGCTTTCTTT. Translated, it gives CASSPEVNTEAFF. The rearrangement joins TRBV7-6 to TRBJ1-1; D not certain. This CDR3 region has 13 residues. Trimming cost V 5 bases and J 0 bases, with 7 bases left between them. The germline gives CDR1 SGHVS, CDR2 FNYEAQ.

The chain employs TRBV15 and TRBJ2-7; perhaps D is TRBD1 or TRBD2 (6 bases each). Germline-derived CDR1 and CDR2 are LNHNV and YYDKDF (reference sequence). The V and J ends lost 0 bases and 2 bases respectively, with 11 bases between them. The CDR3 loop spans 15 amino acids. CDR3 nucleotides: TGTGCCACCAGCAGAGATAGCGGACAGCCCTACGAGCAGTACTTC. Translation gives CATSRDSGQPYEQYF.

The V and J genes are TRBV11-2 and TRBJ2-3; D remains ambiguous. CDR1 is SGHAT and CDR2 is FQNNGV in the germline V gene. This CDR3 contains 12 residues. V was cut by 4 bases and J by 0 bases, with 2 bases left in between. The CDR3 DNA reads as TGTGCCAGCAGCTATAGCACAGATACGCAGTATTTT. This encodes CASSYSTDTQYF.

The chain uses TRBV6-6 and TRBJ2-1, with D hard to call. CDR1 and CDR2 (germline): MNHNY, SVGAGI (reference sequence). V gave up 0 bases and J gave up 6 bases, with 9 bases separating them. This CDR3 is 14 amino acids long. In DNA form, the CDR3 reads TGTGCCAGCAGTTACTCGACGGAGCGCAATGAGCAGTTCTTC. Translating gives CASSYSTERNEQFF.

The J gene is TRBJ2-5, the V gene TRBV7-9; 7 nucleotides line up with TRBD1. The CDR3 spans 15 residues. The germline CDR1 and CDR2 sequences are SEHNR and FQNEAQ (reference sequence). The junction had 8 bases not matched to a gene; V was cut back by 5 bases and J by 2 bases. The CDR3 region is CASSPQGSDQETQYF. The DNA of the CDR3 is TGTGCCAGCAGCCCACAGGGGAGCGATCAAGAGACCCAGTACTTC.